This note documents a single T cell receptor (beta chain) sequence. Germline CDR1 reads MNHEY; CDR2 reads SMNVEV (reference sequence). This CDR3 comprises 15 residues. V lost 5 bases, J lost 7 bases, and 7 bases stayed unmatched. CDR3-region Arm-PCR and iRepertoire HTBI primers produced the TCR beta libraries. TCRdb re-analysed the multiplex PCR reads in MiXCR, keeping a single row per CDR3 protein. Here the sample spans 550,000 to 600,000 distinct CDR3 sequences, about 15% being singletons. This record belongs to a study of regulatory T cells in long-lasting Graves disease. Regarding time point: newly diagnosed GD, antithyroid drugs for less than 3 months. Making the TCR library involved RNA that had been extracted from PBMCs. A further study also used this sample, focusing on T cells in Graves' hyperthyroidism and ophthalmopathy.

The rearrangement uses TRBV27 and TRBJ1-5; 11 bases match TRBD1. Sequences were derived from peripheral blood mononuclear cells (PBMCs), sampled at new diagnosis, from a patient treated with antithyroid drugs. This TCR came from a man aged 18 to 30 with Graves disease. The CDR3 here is CASSAGTGGFQPQHF. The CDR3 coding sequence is TGTGCCAGCAGTGCCGGGACAGGGGGTTTCCAGCCCCAGCATTTT.